Shown below are 31 T cell receptor beta chains from a single sample sequenced in a study of T cell changes during pregnancy in multiple sclerosis. This table comes from immunoSEQ multiplex PCR, and its TCRdb copy is limited to in-frame clones, with some not included. The top ten clones hold around 1.2% of a sample with some 100,000 clones, more than 80% of them seen once. Sequenced here: peripheral blood, sampled in the second trimester of pregnancy. These receptors originate from a female donor with multiple sclerosis, enrolled in a pregnancy study.

The J gene is TRBJ2-5, the V gene TRBV29-1; D is perhaps TRBD2 (6 bases). The ends were cut back, 1 base at V and 5 bases at J, with 17 bases in the middle. The germline V gene has CDR1 SQVTM and CDR2 ANQGSEA. The CDR3 has 15 amino acids. CDR3 sequence: CSVEVRGDLGETQYF. The CDR3 nucleotides are TGCAGCGTTGAAGTACGCGGGGACTTGGGGGAGACCCAGTACTTC.

The rearrangement uses TRBV30 and TRBJ1-6; 9 bases are shared with TRBD1. V lost 2 bases to trimming and J lost 4 bases; unmatched junction nucleotides: 12. The germline V gene has CDR1 GTSNPN and CDR2 SVGIG (reference sequence). There are 18 residues in the CDR3. The CDR3 protein is CAWSRNPDRGSYNSPLHF. CDR3 sequence (DNA): TGTGCCTGGAGTCGAAACCCGGACAGGGGATCTTATAATTCACCCCTCCACTTT. The full variable domain, with the rest looked up from reference TRBV30 and TRBJ1-6, is SQTIHQWPATLVQPVGSPLSLECTVEGTSNPNLYWYRQAAGRGLQLLFYSVGIGQISSEVPQNLSASRPQDRQFILSSKKLLLSDSGFYLCAWSRNPDRGSYNSPLHFGNGTRLTVT.

The chain recombines TRBV2 with TRBJ2-7; 11 nucleotides match TRBD2. V trimming: 4 bases; J trimming: 3 bases; junction bases outside the gene matches: 2. Per the germline V gene, CDR1 is SNHLY and CDR2 is FYNNEI. This CDR3 comprises 14 residues. Here the CDR3 reads CASSGGTSGYEQYF. The CDR3 DNA reads TGTGCCAGCAGTGGCGGGACTAGCGGCTACGAGCAGTACTTC.

The chain links TRBV7-8 to TRBJ2-7; D might be TRBD1 (5 bases). Trimming shortened V by 1 base and J by 3 bases, and 16 bases separated the two germline ends. This CDR3 has 16 amino acids. Germline V CDR1 and CDR2: SGHVS, FQNEAQ. The CDR3 nucleotides read TGTGCCAGCAGCTTAGATCCCCTCAGGGCAGGCTACGAGCAGTACTTC. Its protein product is CASSLDPLRAGYEQYF.

The chain is built from TRBV21-1 and TRBJ2-7; TRBD1 is taken as the D call from the table, unchecked against the DNA. TRBV21-1 is classified as a pseudogene. There are 17 residues in the CDR3. Here the CDR3 reads CASSKVLDTDSSYEQYF. Here the CDR3 DNA reads TGTGCCAGCAGCAAAGTCCTGGACACCGATAGCTCCTACGAGCAGTACTTC.

The chain employs TRBV5-1 and TRBJ1-3; possibly TRBD1 for D (5 bases). CDR1 is SGHRS and CDR2 is YFSETQ in the germline V gene. The CDR3 length is 14 residues. Trimming left V 0 bases short and J 2 bases short, with 6 bases between. In DNA, the CDR3 is TGCGCCAGCAGCTTGGGCAGGGCTGGAAACACCATATATTTT. It translates to CASSLGRAGNTIYF.

This chain uses TRBV6-1 with TRBJ1-2; 7 bases line up with TRBD1. CDR1 is MNHNS and CDR2 is SASEGT in the germline V gene. CDR3 length: 12 residues. Unmatched junction bases numbered 9, after V lost 9 bases and J lost 8 bases. CDR3 in DNA: TGTGCCAGTGGACAGGTAGAGGGAGGCTACACCTTC. Translating it yields CASGQVEGGYTF.

The chain is built from TRBV18 and TRBJ2-7, with 8 positions matching TRBD1. Germline assignment: CDR1 KGHSH and CDR2 LQKENI. Unmatched junction bases numbered 12, after V lost 3 bases and J lost 2 bases. This CDR3 has 17 amino acids. The CDR3 bases are TGTGCCAGCTCACCCGTAGCCGGGACAGGCCCTACCTACGAGCAGTACTTC. This sequence encodes CASSPVAGTGPTYEQYF.

The gene calls are TRBV6-1 and TRBJ1-2; D ambiguous. The CDR3 covers 13 residues. Between the trimmed V and J ends, which lost 2 bases and 5 bases, there was a span of 9 bases. Germline loops: CDR1 MNHNS, CDR2 SASEGT. CDR3 nucleotide sequence: TGTGCCAGCAGTGAAACACGCGGATATGGCTACACCTTC. Its translation: CASSETRGYGYTF.

This clone was seen only once. V and J are TRBV10-2 and TRBJ2-3; D gene unclear. The germline V gene has CDR1 WSHSY and CDR2 SAAADI. V lost 2 bases and J lost 1, with 16 bases in between. The CDR3 spans 17 residues. The chain's CDR3 is CASSENNNPPGTDTQYF. The CDR3 DNA reads as TGCGCCAGCAGTGAGAATAACAACCCTCCTGGCACAGATACGCAGTATTTT.

The chain couples TRBV7-2 to TRBJ1-1, with 9 positions matching TRBD1. V was pared by 5 bases and J by 4 bases, with 14 bases of the junction left unmatched. The CDR3 spans 17 residues. Per the germline V gene, CDR1 is SGHTA and CDR2 is FQGNSA. The CDR3 bases are TGTGCCAGCAGCCCTCCACTCGGGACAGGGAAGAGCACTGAAGCTTTCTTT. Its protein is CASSPPLGTGKSTEAFF. The whole variable domain, remainder taken from reference TRBV7-2 and TRBJ1-1, is GAGVSQSPSNKVTEKGKDVELRCDPISGHTALYWYRQSLGQGLEFLIYFQGNSAPDKSGLPSDRFSAERTGGSVSTLTIQRTQQEDSAVYLCASSPPLGTGKSTEAFFGQGTRLTVV.

This rearrangement joins TRBV19 to TRBJ2-3, with a possible D match to TRBD2 (5 bases). The germline V gene encodes CDR1 LNHDA and CDR2 SQIVND (reference sequence). Deletions cut 1 base from V and 4 bases from J, with 9 bases between. The CDR3 contains 14 residues. The CDR3 loop is CASSIAGSPDTQYF. The CDR3 region has the DNA TGTGCCAGTAGTATAGCGGGGTCTCCAGATACGCAGTATTTT. Drawing the rest from reference TRBV19 and TRBJ2-3, the complete variable domain is DGGITQSPKYLFRKEGQNVTLSCEQNLNHDAMYWYRQDPGQGLRLIYYSQIVNDFQKGDIAEGYSVSREKKESFPLTVTSAQKNPTAFYLCASSIAGSPDTQYFGPGTRLTVL.

The chain links TRBV7-8 to TRBJ2-5; TRBD2 aligns across 11 bases. Per germline, CDR1 SGHVS and CDR2 FQNEAQ. The CDR3 extends over 17 amino acids. The trim removed 1 base at V and 3 bases at J, leaving 7 bases unmatched. The CDR3 DNA follows: TGTGCCAGCAGCTTAGACAATGGTAGCGGGGGGGAAGAGACCCAGTACTTC. Translation: CASSLDNGSGGEETQYF. The whole variable domain, remainder taken from reference TRBV7-8 and TRBJ2-5, is GAGVSQSPRYKVAKRGQDVALRCDPISGHVSLFWYQQALGQGPEFLTYFQNEAQLDKSGLPSDRFFAERPEGSVSTLKIQRTQQEDSAVYLCASSLDNGSGGEETQYFGPGTRLLVL.

The chain couples TRBV19 to TRBJ2-4, with D perhaps matching TRBD1 (5 bases). The V end was cut by 5 bases, the J end by 6 bases, with 11 bases between. The germline gives CDR1 LNHDA, CDR2 SQIVND (reference sequence). The CDR3 extends over 13 amino acids. The CDR3 bases are TGTGCCAGTAGTGGCCAGGGCCCAAACATTCAGTACTTC. Amino acid sequence: CASSGQGPNIQYF. Looking up the rest from reference TRBV19 and TRBJ2-4 gives the full variable domain: DGGITQSPKYLFRKEGQNVTLSCEQNLNHDAMYWYRQDPGQGLRLIYYSQIVNDFQKGDIAEGYSVSREKKESFPLTVTSAQKNPTAFYLCASSGQGPNIQYFGAGTRLSVL.

The chain recombines TRBV2 with TRBJ2-4, with D perhaps TRBD2 (6 bases). The CDR3 length is 15 residues. Per germline, CDR1 SNHLY and CDR2 FYNNEI. V was trimmed by 1 base and J by 3 bases, leaving 10 bases between them. The CDR3 spells CASSEEQAGKNIQYF. CDR3 bases: TGTGCCAGCAGTGAAGAGCAAGCGGGCAAAAACATTCAGTACTTC.

This chain connects TRBV15 to TRBJ1-1; no reliable D call. V dropped 4 bases and J dropped 1 base, with 10 bases sitting between them. CDR3 length equals 14 residues. Germline V CDR1 and CDR2: LNHNV, YYDKDF (reference sequence). For the CDR3, the DNA is TGTGCCACCAGCAAACTCCTTACGAACACTGAAGCTTTCTTT. Residues: CATSKLLTNTEAFF.

The V and J genes are TRBV27 and TRBJ2-7; D is ambiguous. CDR3 length equals 13 residues. Trimming took off 9 bases at V and 0 bases at J, with 12 bases between the two ends. CDR1 MNHEY and CDR2 SMNVEV come from the germline V gene (reference sequence). The CDR3 sequence is CASRRLNSYEQYF. The CDR3 DNA sequence: TGTGCCAGTCGTCGCCTAAACTCCTACGAGCAGTACTTC.

The chain employs TRBV6-5 and TRBJ1-1; D is ambiguous. This CDR3 comprises 13 residues. The V end lost 7 bases, the J end lost 8 bases, and 17 bases lay between the germline ends. Germline CDR1 reads MNHEY; CDR2 reads SVGAGI. The chain's CDR3 is CASTLNTVGEAFF. In DNA, the CDR3 is TGTGCCAGCACCCTTAACACGGTCGGGGAAGCTTTCTTT.

The V gene is TRBV2, the J gene TRBJ2-7; a weak D match, TRBD2 (6 bases). Germline loops: CDR1 SNHLY, CDR2 FYNNEI. The length of the CDR3 is 14 residues. Trimming took off 6 bases at V and 2 bases at J, with 14 bases between the two ends. CDR3 amino acids: CASSAGSSTYEQYF. Here the CDR3 DNA reads TGTGCCAGCAGCGCCGGGAGTTCTACCTACGAGCAGTACTTC.

The chain couples TRBV7-3 to TRBJ2-3; D might be TRBD2 (5 bases). CDR1 and CDR2 from the germline V gene are SGHTA and FQGTGA. The V end was cut by 1 base, the J end by 6 bases, with 8 bases between. The CDR3 length is 13 residues. The CDR3 sequence is CASSLNQRDTQYF. The CDR3, as DNA: TGTGCCAGCAGCTTAAATCAGCGGGATACGCAGTATTTT.

V and J are TRBV7-9 and TRBJ2-5, with D perhaps TRBD2 (7 bases). The CDR3 is made up of 14 amino acids. Germline V gene data show CDR1 as SEHNR and CDR2 as FQNEAQ (reference sequence). Trimming took off 1 base at V and 5 bases at J, with 11 bases between the two ends. The CDR3 protein is CASSLGTAGETQYF. Written as DNA, the CDR3 is TGTGCCAGCAGCTTAGGGACAGCGGGGGAGACCCAGTACTTC.

The chain is built from TRBV18 and TRBJ2-1; unclear D gene. Germline CDR1 KGHSH, CDR2 LQKENI. The ends were cut back, 5 bases at V and 0 bases at J, with 8 bases in the middle. The length of the CDR3 is 14 residues. The CDR3 nucleotides are TGTGCCAGCTCATCGCGGAGCTCCTACAATGAGCAGTTCTTC. Encoded protein: CASSSRSSYNEQFF.

This clone was counted a single time. The rearrangement joins TRBV27 to TRBJ2-3, with 7 bases that match TRBD2. The CDR3 length is 15 residues. Germline values: CDR1 MNHEY, CDR2 SMNVEV (reference sequence). V lost 6 bases, J lost 3 bases, and 9 bases stayed unmatched. In nucleotides, the CDR3 is TGTGCCAGCAGGTTACGGGAGGAACTGACAGATACGCAGTATTTT. Encoded protein: CASRLREELTDTQYF.

This chain uses TRBV6-1 with TRBJ2-5, with D perhaps TRBD1 (5 bases). V was clipped by 11 bases and J by 1 base, with 14 bases between them. In germline, CDR1 is MNHNS, CDR2 SASEGT. The length of the CDR3 is 13 residues. CDR3: CASARQPQETQYF. DNA of the CDR3: TGTGCCTCCGCTCGACAGCCCCAAGAGACCCAGTACTTC.

V is TRBV15 and J is TRBJ2-1; TRBD2 matches 13 bases. Germline V CDR1 and CDR2: LNHNV, YYDKDF (reference sequence). This CDR3 is built from 18 residues. Trimming cost V 2 bases and J 5 bases; bases outside gene matches: 9. This CDR3 reads CATSRTGTSGDVHNEQFF. CDR3 coding DNA: TGTGCCACCAGCAGAACCGGGACTAGCGGGGACGTACACAATGAGCAGTTCTTC.

Turning to this clone: Other DNA sequences of this sample code for an identical CDR3. The CDR3 sequence is CASSLVPETYGYTF. DNA of the CDR3: TGTGCCAGCAGCTTAGTTCCGGAGACCTATGGCTACACCTTC. The genes are TRBV7-2 and TRBJ1-2, with D unclear. Trimming cost V 1 base and J 4 bases, with 10 bases left between them. The CDR3 has 14 amino acids. Germline CDR1 is SGHTA and CDR2 is FQGNSA.

The CDR3 is CASSQGFTGGYEQYF. The CDR3 DNA reads TGTGCCAGCAGCCAAGGGTTCACAGGCGGCTACGAGCAGTACTTC. This chain uses TRBV14 with TRBJ2-7; maybe TRBD1 (5 bases). The length of the CDR3 is 15 residues. Germline CDR1 and CDR2: SGHDN and FVKESK. Trimming removed 1 base from V and 3 bases from J, with 13 bases in between.

The chain uses TRBV14 and TRBJ1-3; the match to TRBD1 covers 9 bases. V dropped 4 bases and J dropped 2; count of bases not matched to a gene: 9. Germline CDR1 reads SGHDN; CDR2 reads FVKESK. The CDR3 sequence is 17 residues long. The CDR3 loop reads CASSLAGQGPTGNTIYF. CDR3 nucleotides: TGTGCCAGCAGCCTGGCGGGACAGGGACCGACTGGAAACACCATATATTTT.

This chain links TRBV15 with TRBJ2-5, with D possibly being TRBD1 (5 bases). The CDR3 spans 15 residues. In germline, CDR1 is LNHNV, CDR2 YYDKDF (reference sequence). Trimming cost V 0 bases and J 2 bases, with 10 bases left between them. CDR3 residues: CATSRDVGAQETQYF. CDR3 coding DNA: TGTGCCACCAGCAGAGATGTAGGGGCGCAAGAGACCCAGTACTTC.

This chain joins TRBV19 and TRBJ1-5; tentative D call: TRBD1 (6 bases). V was pared by 4 bases and J by 3 bases, with 10 bases between. CDR1 LNHDA and CDR2 SQIVND come from the germline V gene (reference sequence). The CDR3 is 14 amino acids. CDR3 nucleotides: TGTGCCAGTAGTAGGGGGCAGGTCAATCAGCCCCAGCATTTT. It encodes CASSRGQVNQPQHF.

The table lists this clone with a few counts. The chain employs TRBV7-8 and TRBJ1-1; D uncertain. V shed 6 bases and J shed 2 bases, with 13 bases lying between them. Per germline, CDR1 SGHVS and CDR2 FQNEAQ. The CDR3 loop spans 14 amino acids. CDR3 sequence reads: CASRERGFNTEAFF. In DNA, the CDR3 is TGTGCCAGCAGGGAAAGAGGGTTTAACACTGAAGCTTTCTTT.